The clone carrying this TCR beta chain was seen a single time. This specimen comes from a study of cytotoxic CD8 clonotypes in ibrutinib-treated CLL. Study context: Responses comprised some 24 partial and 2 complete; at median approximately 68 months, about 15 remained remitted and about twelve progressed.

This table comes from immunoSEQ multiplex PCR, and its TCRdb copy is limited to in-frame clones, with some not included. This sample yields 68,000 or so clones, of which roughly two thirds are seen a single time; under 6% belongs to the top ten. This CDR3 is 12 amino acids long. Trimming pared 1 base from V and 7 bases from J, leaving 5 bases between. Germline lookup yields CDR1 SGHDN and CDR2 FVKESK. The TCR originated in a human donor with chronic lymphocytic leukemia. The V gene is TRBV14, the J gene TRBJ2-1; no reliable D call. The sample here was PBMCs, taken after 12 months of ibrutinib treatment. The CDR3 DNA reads TGTGCCAGCAGCCAAGGGAGAAATGAGCAGTTCTTC. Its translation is CASSQGRNEQFF.